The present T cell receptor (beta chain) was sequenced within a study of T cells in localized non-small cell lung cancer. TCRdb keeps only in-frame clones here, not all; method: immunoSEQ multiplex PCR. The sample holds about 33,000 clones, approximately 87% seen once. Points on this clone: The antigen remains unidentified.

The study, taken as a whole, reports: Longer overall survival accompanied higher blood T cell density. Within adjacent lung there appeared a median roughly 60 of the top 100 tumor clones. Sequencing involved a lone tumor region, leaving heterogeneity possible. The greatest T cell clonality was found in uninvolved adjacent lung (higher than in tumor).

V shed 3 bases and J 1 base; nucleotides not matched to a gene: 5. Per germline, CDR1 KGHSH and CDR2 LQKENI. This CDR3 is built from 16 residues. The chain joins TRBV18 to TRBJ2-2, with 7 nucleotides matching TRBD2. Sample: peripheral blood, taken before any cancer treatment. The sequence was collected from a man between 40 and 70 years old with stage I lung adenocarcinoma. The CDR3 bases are TGTGCCAGCTCACCCCTGGGACTACAGAACACCGGGGAGCTGTTTTTT. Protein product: CASSPLGLQNTGELFF.